A single sample is the source of the 15 T cell receptor beta chains below, sequenced in a study of shared clonotypes between healthy human individuals. TCRdb's copy holds only in-frame clones and misses some; the assay was immunoSEQ multiplex PCR. The top ten hold around 0.4% of the sample, which has a few million clones, more than 80% seen once. The sample was naive CD4+ T cells from PBMCs. Subset defined: CD45RA+ positively selected. The origin of the receptors is a man aged 18 to 30 in good health. Some clones in this sample may be carry-over from other donors' samples.

The CDR3 region has the DNA TGTGCCTGGAACGTACAGCGGGATCAGCCCCAGCATTTT. Translated, it gives CAWNVQRDQPQHF. The rearrangement uses TRBV30 and TRBJ1-5; D remains ambiguous. Germline V lookup: CDR1 GTSNPN, CDR2 SVGIG (reference sequence). V was cut by 4 bases and J by 5 bases, with 12 bases left in between. CDR3 length: 13 amino acids.

The chain carries TRBV4-2 and TRBJ2-2; possible D gene TRBD2, 5 bases. The CDR3 loop spans 15 amino acids. Germline CDR1 reads LGHNA; CDR2 reads YNFKEQ. Deletions cut 4 bases from V and 6 bases from J, with 15 bases between. The CDR3 protein is CASSRPRVEAGELFF. In nucleotides, the CDR3 is TGTGCCAGCAGCCGACCGAGGGTTGAAGCCGGGGAGCTGTTTTTT.

The CDR3 DNA reads TGTGCCAGCAGCTTGTATCCGGACAGGTTAAATGAAAAACTGTTTTTT. It is translated as CASSLYPDRLNEKLFF. The J gene is TRBJ1-4, the V gene TRBV5-5; 7 bases are shared with TRBD1. V lost 1 base to trimming and J lost 5 bases; unmatched junction nucleotides: 8. The CDR3 runs to 16 residues. CDR1 and CDR2 (germline): SGHKS, YYEKEE (reference sequence).

A single count supports this clone. Other nucleotide sequences in the sample specify the same CDR3. This rearrangement joins TRBV14 to TRBJ2-7; D uncertain. The V gene lost 2 bases and the J gene lost 4 bases, with 3 bases spanning the gap. CDR1 and CDR2 from the germline V gene are SGHDN and FVKESK. The CDR3 extends over 11 amino acids. The CDR3 DNA is TGTGCCAGCAGCCAATCATACGAGCAGTACTTC. It encodes CASSQSYEQYF.

The genes are TRBV2 and TRBJ1-1; perhaps TRBD1 as D (5 bases). CDR1 and CDR2 (germline): SNHLY, FYNNEI. The CDR3 covers 14 residues. Trimming took off 3 bases at V and 4 bases at J, with 12 bases between the two ends. CDR3 in amino acids: CASSDKARGTEAFF. The CDR3 region has the DNA TGTGCCAGCAGTGATAAGGCTAGGGGCACTGAAGCTTTCTTT.

The V gene is TRBV19, the J gene TRBJ2-2; D is tentatively TRBD1 or TRBD2 (6 bases each). Germline values: CDR1 LNHDA, CDR2 SQIVND (reference sequence). The ends were cut back, 7 bases at V and 3 bases at J, with 18 bases in the middle. This CDR3 comprises 16 residues. The CDR3 bases are TGTGCCAGTACGAGAGGGGGGAACTCGTACACCGGGGAGCTGTTTTTT. It encodes CASTRGGNSYTGELFF.

The chain uses TRBV27 and TRBJ2-2; D perhaps matches TRBD2 (6 bases). The V end lost 5 bases, the J end lost 5 bases, and 12 bases lay between the germline ends. The germline V gene has CDR1 MNHEY and CDR2 SMNVEV (reference sequence). This CDR3 spans 14 amino acids. The CDR3 DNA reads TGTGCCAGCAGTCCCCCCCGGGAGACCGGGGAGCTGTTTTTT. Residues: CASSPPRETGELFF.

This sequence joins TRBV6-6 and TRBJ1-4, with D tentatively TRBD1 (5 bases). This CDR3 comprises 15 residues. V was trimmed by 6 bases and J by 5 bases, leaving 16 bases between them. Germline lookup yields CDR1 MNHNY and CDR2 SVGAGI (reference sequence). CDR3 bases: TGTGCCAGCAGGACGGGTCCGGGACCAAATGAAAAACTGTTTTTT. Translating it yields CASRTGPGPNEKLFF.

The chain carries TRBV5-4 and TRBJ2-1; TRBD1 or TRBD2 may be the D gene (5 bases each). The CDR3 is 15 amino acids. V was shortened by 3 bases and J by 4 bases, with 14 bases between the two germline ends. Germline-derived CDR1 and CDR2 are SGHNT and YYREEE (reference sequence). The CDR3 protein is CASSSSGRIYNEQFF. CDR3 nucleotide sequence: TGTGCCAGCAGCTCGTCGGGACGGATTTACAATGAGCAGTTCTTC.

Comments on this clone: Other DNA sequences in this specimen translate into the identical CDR3. The DNA of the CDR3 is TGTGCCAGCAGCTTAGCGCTAGGGCCCTACGAGCAGTACTTC. This codes for CASSLALGPYEQYF. V is TRBV7-2 and J is TRBJ2-7; the D is unclear. V lost 0 bases and J lost 2, with 8 bases in between. The CDR3 covers 14 residues. Germline V gives CDR1 SGHTA, CDR2 FQGNSA. Full variable domain (rest looked up from reference TRBV7-2 and TRBJ2-7): GAGVSQSPSNKVTEKGKDVELRCDPISGHTALYWYRQSLGQGLEFLIYFQGNSAPDKSGLPSDRFSAERTGGSVSTLTIQRTQQEDSAVYLCASSLALGPYEQYFGPGTRLTVT.

The gene calls are TRBV2 and TRBJ2-2, with D perhaps TRBD2 (6 bases). Germline V gene data show CDR1 as SNHLY and CDR2 as FYNNEI. The V end was cut by 8 bases, the J end by 2 bases, with 9 bases between. The CDR3 runs to 13 residues. This chain's CDR3 is CASRRANTGELFF. CDR3 DNA sequence: TGTGCCAGCCGGAGGGCCAACACCGGGGAGCTGTTTTTT.

The rearrangement joins TRBV14 to TRBJ1-1, with TRBD1 matching 8 bases. After removal of 6 bases from V and 0 bases from J, the junction contained 6 bases not matched to a gene. This CDR3 spans 15 amino acids. The germline CDR1 and CDR2 sequences are SGHDN and FVKESK. CDR3: CASSQWTGMNTEAFF. In nucleotides, the CDR3 is TGTGCCAGCAGTCAGTGGACAGGGATGAACACTGAAGCTTTCTTT.

This chain connects TRBV18 to TRBJ2-1, with 10 bases identical to TRBD2. The junction had 4 bases not matched to a gene; V was cut back by 2 bases and J by 0 bases. CDR1 KGHSH and CDR2 LQKENI come from the germline V gene. The CDR3 length is 17 residues. CDR3 protein: CASSPGGTSASYNEQFF. The CDR3 DNA is TGTGCCAGCTCACCAGGCGGGACTAGCGCCTCCTACAATGAGCAGTTCTTC.

The V gene is TRBV7-3, the J gene TRBJ2-2; the D is unclear. With 3 bases removed from V and 4 bases from J, the gap between germline ends came to 9 bases. Germline V gene sequence: CDR1 SGHTA, CDR2 FQGTGA. This CDR3 has 14 residues. Here the CDR3 DNA reads TGTGCCAGCAGCTTGACACATGGCACCGGGGAGCTGTTTTTT. It yields the protein CASSLTHGTGELFF.

The chain uses TRBV5-5 and TRBJ2-5; TRBD2 might be the D (6 bases). The CDR3 has 14 amino acids. V shed 4 bases and J shed 2 bases, with 12 bases lying between them. Per the germline V gene, CDR1 is SGHKS and CDR2 is YYEKEE (reference sequence). The CDR3 DNA sequence: TGTGCCAGCAGCCTGGGACTGGCACAAGAGACCCAGTACTTC. This encodes CASSLGLAQETQYF. Based on the CDR3 plus reference TRBV5-5 and TRBJ2-5, the full variable domain is DAGVTQSPTHLIKTRGQQVTLRCSPISGHKSVSWYQQVLGQGPQFIFQYYEKEERGRGNFPDRFSARQFPNYSSELNVNALLLGDSALYLCASSLGLAQETQYFGPGTRLLVL.